The present T cell receptor (beta chain) was sequenced within a study of blood T cell repertoires in COVID-19. Study-level information: Spain, Italy and the United States supplied samples that represented acute and convalescent COVID-19. T cells, B-cell-depleted T cells, or PBMCs supplied cDNA or gDNA.

Trimming at V came to 3 bases and at J to 4 bases, leaving 10 bases not matched to a gene. The CDR3 has 16 amino acids. Germline loops: CDR1 LGHNA, CDR2 YNFKEQ. Some clones are missing from TCRdb's copy, which holds only in-frame ones; the method was immunoSEQ multiplex PCR. The data hold around 200,000 clones, with under 90% observed a single time. V and J are TRBV4-2 and TRBJ1-2; 8 nucleotides line up with TRBD1. Sequenced: peripheral blood. The receptor was isolated from a woman between 70 and 85 years old with COVID-19, enrolled during active disease. The CDR3 loop is CASSHPLTGGGYGYTF. Written as DNA, the CDR3 is TGTGCCAGCAGCCATCCCCTCACAGGGGGGGGCTATGGCTACACCTTC.